These 15 T cell receptor beta chains were sequenced from one sample in a study of graft-versus-host responses after intestinal transplantation. Data came from immunoSEQ multiplex PCR; TCRdb stores just in-frame clones and leaves some out. Of 95,000 to 150,000 clones in the sample, 95% were seen once. Their cognate antigens are unknown. Sequenced material: unstimulated CD8+ T cells sorted from spleen or lymph node cells, taken before intestinal transplant. The receptors stem from a human donor who received an intestinal transplant.

The chain has TRBV25-1 and TRBJ1-5, with a possible D match to TRBD1 (5 bases). The CDR3 runs 13 residues. Trimming left V 4 bases short and J 5 bases short, with 9 bases between. From germline, CDR1 is MGHDK and CDR2 SYGVNS. For the CDR3, the DNA is TGTGCCAGCAGTGGTACAGGACATCAGCCCCAGCATTTT. It translates to CASSGTGHQPQHF.

J is TRBJ2-7 and V is TRBV28, with unresolved D. There are 11 residues in the CDR3. Per the germline V gene, CDR1 is MDHEN and CDR2 is SYDVKM. Trimming removed 6 bases at V and 1 base at J, with 4 bases between. CDR3 in amino acids: CASRESYEQYF. CDR3 DNA: TGTGCCAGCAGGGAATCCTACGAGCAGTACTTC.

The gene calls are TRBV28 and TRBJ1-1; D gene unclear. Germline CDR1 reads MDHEN; CDR2 reads SYDVKM. Trimming took off 6 bases at V and 0 bases at J, with 14 bases between the two ends. This CDR3 comprises 15 residues. CDR3: CASSQPRPMNTEAFF. In DNA form, the CDR3 reads TGTGCCAGCAGCCAGCCCAGGCCCATGAACACTGAAGCTTTCTTT.

The CDR3 nucleotides read TGTGCCATCTTGTCGGTTGAGAGAGGGACCTACGAGCAGTACTTC. It yields the protein CAILSVERGTYEQYF. The chain employs TRBV10-3 and TRBJ2-7; D perhaps matches TRBD2 (5 bases). V lost 8 bases, J lost 2 bases, and 19 bases lay in between. This CDR3 has 15 amino acids. Germline CDR1 is ENHRY and CDR2 is SYGVKD.

The V gene is TRBV28, the J gene TRBJ2-7, with TRBD2 identical over 8 bases. This CDR3 has 11 amino acids. CDR1 is MDHEN, CDR2 SYDVKM, per germline. V was clipped by 5 bases and J by 12 bases; unmatched bases: 6. The CDR3 is CASSPGLGGYF. CDR3 sequence (DNA): TGTGCCAGCAGTCCGGGACTAGGGGGGTACTTC.

The chain has TRBV28 and TRBJ2-5, with D unresolved. Germline CDR1 reads MDHEN; CDR2 reads SYDVKM. Trimming pared 7 bases from V and 1 base from J, leaving 7 bases between. CDR3 length: 12 residues. Here the CDR3 reads CASNRFQETQYF. CDR3 DNA sequence: TGTGCCAGCAATCGGTTCCAAGAGACCCAGTACTTC.

The chain carries TRBV5-1 and TRBJ2-7, with a weak D call TRBD1 (6 bases). Germline V gives CDR1 SGHRS, CDR2 YFSETQ. The germline V and J ends were trimmed by 6 bases and 3 bases, with 13 bases remaining between them. The CDR3 is 13 amino acids. The CDR3: CASNPSDSYEQYF. CDR3 DNA: TGCGCCAGCAACCCATCGGACAGCTACGAGCAGTACTTC. The whole variable domain, remainder taken from reference TRBV5-1 and TRBJ2-7, is KAGVTQTPRYLIKTRGQQVTLSCSPISGHRSVSWYQQTPGQGLQFLFEYFSETQRNKGNFPGRFSGRQFSNSRSEMNVSTLELGDSALYLCASNPSDSYEQYFGPGTRLTVT.

V is TRBV28 and J is TRBJ2-7, with TRBD2 identical over 8 bases. V lost 5 bases to trimming and J lost 5 bases; unmatched junction nucleotides: 8. The CDR3 extends over 14 amino acids. Germline V CDR1 and CDR2: MDHEN, SYDVKM. CDR3 bases: TGTGCCAGCAGTCCTGAGCGGGAGCTCGACGAGCAGTACTTC. Translation gives CASSPERELDEQYF.

This chain connects TRBV2 to TRBJ2-7, with TRBD2 as a possible D gene (5 bases). Germline V CDR1 and CDR2: SNHLY, FYNNEI. The CDR3 extends over 13 amino acids. The V and J ends lost 8 bases and 1 base respectively, with 12 bases between them. This CDR3 is CASFRGQSYEQYF. The CDR3 nucleotides are TGTGCCAGCTTTCGCGGGCAATCCTACGAGCAGTACTTC.

The CDR3 DNA sequence: TGCGCCAGCAGCCAAGGGGGAGCGGGAGGATACGAGCAGTACTTC. Protein product: CASSQGGAGGYEQYF. V and J are TRBV4-3 and TRBJ2-7; TRBD2 aligns across 9 bases. CDR1 and CDR2 from the germline V gene are LGHNA and YSLEER. V lost 1 base, J lost 4 bases, and 5 bases stayed unmatched. The CDR3 runs 15 residues.

The J gene is TRBJ1-3, the V gene TRBV25-1; D is ambiguous. The germline CDR1 and CDR2 sequences are MGHDK and SYGVNS. The V end lost 1 base, the J end lost 0 bases, and 4 bases lay between the germline ends. The CDR3 contains 14 residues. The CDR3 coding sequence is TGTGCCAGCAGTGAATTAGGCTCTGGAAACACCATATATTTT. Protein sequence: CASSELGSGNTIYF.

The chain links TRBV11-2 to TRBJ2-7; D remains ambiguous. CDR3 size: 14 residues. With 2 bases removed from V and 0 bases from J, the gap between germline ends came to 8 bases. The V gene's germline CDR1 is SGHAT and CDR2 FQNNGV. The CDR3 region has the DNA TGTGCCAGCAGCTTAAAGCACTACTCCTACGAGCAGTACTTC. Its protein is CASSLKHYSYEQYF.

This chain joins TRBV11-1 and TRBJ2-7, with 8 bases fitting TRBD2. V gave up 2 bases and J gave up 3 bases; unmatched junction bases: 9. Germline V gene data show CDR1 as SGHAT and CDR2 as FQDESV (reference sequence). The CDR3 totals 16 residues. In DNA form, the CDR3 reads TGTGCCAGCAGCTTAAAGGAGCGGGAGAGCCTCTACGAGCAGTACTTC. Its protein is CASSLKERESLYEQYF.

The rearrangement links TRBV16 to TRBJ2-3, with a tentative D call TRBD2 (6 bases). Germline values: CDR1 KGHSY, CDR2 FQNENV. The CDR3 consists of 15 residues. The V gene lost 4 bases and the J gene lost 5 bases, with 16 bases spanning the gap. The DNA for the CDR3 is TGTGCCAGCAGCCGGCCTTCGGGGGAGCAAGATACGCAGTATTTT. It codes for CASSRPSGEQDTQYF.

The genes are TRBV5-6 and TRBJ2-2, with D possibly TRBD2 on 5 matching bases. Germline lookup yields CDR1 SGHDT and CDR2 YYEEEE. The V end was cut by 4 bases, the J end by 1 base, with 5 bases between. This CDR3 has 13 amino acids. CDR3 sequence (DNA): TGTGCCAGCAGCGCGGGGAACACCGGGGAGCTGTTTTTT. This encodes CASSAGNTGELFF. The whole variable domain, filled in from reference TRBV5-6 and TRBJ2-2, reads DAGVTQSPTHLIKTRGQQVTLRCSPKSGHDTVSWYQQALGQGPQFIFQYYEEEERQRGNFPDRFSGHQFPNYSSELNVNALLLGDSALYLCASSAGNTGELFFGEGSRLTVL.